This T cell receptor beta chain stems from a study of lung T cells in sarcoidosis with Löfgren's syndrome. V was shortened by 5 bases and J by 2 bases, with 13 bases between the two germline ends. The length of the CDR3 is 14 residues. This clonotype counts as medium-sized. Its antigen is as yet unknown. One entry per CDR3 protein results from TCRdb running MiXCR on the reads. Of nearly 4,000 distinct CDR3 sequences listed, more than 20% are singletons. Study-level findings and limits: Shared TRAV12-1 and TRBV2 CDR3 motifs were reported across several patients. Versus controls, Löfgren's syndrome patients reportedly showed TRAV12-1 and TRBV2 as most expanded. Sarcoidosis antigen recognition was only suggested, antigen unidentified. In alpha-beta pairs, TRAV12-1 favored TRBV2, and their CDR3s were homologous.

Sequenced: CD4+ T cells from bronchoalveolar lavage. The sequence came from a human donor with sarcoidosis (Löfgren's syndrome or another form), or a control subject (not recorded which). V gene TRBV12-3 or TRBV12-4 combines with J gene TRBJ2-7; the D gene is possibly TRBD2 (6 bases). CDR3 sequence: CASSAGTPTYEQYF. The CDR3 nucleotides read TGTGCCAGCAGTGCAGGGACTCCTACCTACGAGCAGTACTTC.